This T cell receptor beta chain was found in a study of T cell clones after liver transplantation. Overall study context: In this trial, immunosuppression withdrawal was attempted within 2 years of liver transplant.

The germline V gene has CDR1 SGHDN and CDR2 FVKESK. This CDR3 comprises 15 residues. V dropped 1 base and J dropped 3; count of bases not matched to a gene: 3. Clones were read by immunoSEQ multiplex PCR, and TCRdb kept only the in-frame ones, dropping some. This table has tens of thousands of clones, around nine tenths appearing once. The gene calls are TRBV14 and TRBJ2-1; 7 bases match TRBD2. Material: CD4+ T cells from blood, obtained before liver transplant. The TCR originated in a human donor who received a liver transplant. CDR3 loop: CASSQGASGYNEQFF. The CDR3 nucleotides are TGTGCCAGCAGCCAAGGGGCTAGCGGCTACAATGAGCAGTTCTTC.